These 25 T cell receptor beta chains were all obtained from the same sample, sequenced in a study of blood T cells in healthy people across ages. A sample-barcoded 5' primer and a J-beta primer mix were used in a second PCR of roughly 7 to 11 cycles. One entry per CDR3 protein, called by TCRdb with MiXCR from the 5' RACE reads. The data contain around 700,000 distinct CDR3 sequences, around 25% of them singletons. Another study also made use of these data, one on T cells of mothers and their children.

The sequenced sample consisted of blood. The receptors come from a boy aged 10-17 years in good health.

This clonotype appeared many times. This chain joins TRBV4-1 and TRBJ2-5, with TRBD1 matching over 9 bases. The CDR3 consists of 14 residues. Germline assignment: CDR1 MGHRA and CDR2 YSYEKL. The trim removed 6 bases at V and 3 bases at J, leaving 5 bases unmatched. The CDR3 sequence: CASRLRTGEETQYF. CDR3 in DNA: TGCGCCAGCAGGCTACGGACAGGGGAAGAGACCCAGTACTTC.

The chain combines TRBV2 with TRBJ2-7; 10 positions agree with TRBD2. After removal of 6 bases from V and 5 bases from J, the junction contained 4 bases not matched to a gene. From germline, CDR1 is SNHLY and CDR2 FYNNEI. The CDR3 sequence is 13 residues long. The CDR3 bases are TGTGCCAGCAGGTTAGCGGGAGGACACGAGCAGTACTTC. This gives the protein CASRLAGGHEQYF. Combining the CDR3 with reference TRBV2 and TRBJ2-7 gives the whole variable domain EPEVTQTPSHQVTQMGQEVILRCVPISNHLYFYWYRQILGQKVEFLVSFYNNEISEKSEIFDDQFSVERPDGSNFTLKIRSTKLEDSAMYFCASRLAGGHEQYFGPGTRLTVT.

The rearrangement uses TRBV12-3 or TRBV12-4 and TRBJ1-5; 7 bases match TRBD1. The CDR3 consists of 16 residues. Trimming cost V 5 bases and J 6 bases; bases outside gene matches: 13. The CDR3 reads CASSSYRGEQGQPQHF. The CDR3, as DNA: TGTGCCAGCAGTAGCTACAGGGGCGAGCAAGGTCAGCCCCAGCATTTT.

This clonotype appeared once. This rearrangement joins TRBV10-2 to TRBJ2-5; possible D gene TRBD2, 5 bases. Germline CDR1 and CDR2: WSHSY and SAAADI. This CDR3 contains 15 residues. The V gene lost 3 bases and the J gene lost 14 bases, with 25 bases spanning the gap. CDR3 loop: CASSDERHLSYEHYF. CDR3 DNA sequence: TGCGCCAGCAGTGACGAGCGGCACCTCTCCTACGAGCACTACTTC.

This clonotype occurred a few times. The rearrangement joins TRBV11-2 to TRBJ2-3, with D possibly matching TRBD1 (6 bases). The CDR3 is 15 amino acids. Germline CDR1 and CDR2: SGHAT and FQNNGV. V lost 0 bases, J lost 4 bases, and 11 bases lay in between. Here the CDR3 reads CASSLDLAGADTQYF. The CDR3, as DNA: TGTGCCAGCAGCTTAGATCTTGCAGGGGCAGATACGCAGTATTTT. Combining the CDR3 with reference TRBV11-2 and TRBJ2-3 gives the whole variable domain EAGVAQSPRYKIIEKRQSVAFWCNPISGHATLYWYQQILGQGPKLLIQFQNNGVVDDSQLPKDRFSAERLKGVDSTLKIQPAKLEDSAVYLCASSLDLAGADTQYFGPGTRLTVL.

This clonotype has a count of ten or more. This rearrangement joins TRBV5-6 to TRBJ2-5; D is undetermined. Germline V gene sequence: CDR1 SGHDT, CDR2 YYEEEE. Trimming removed 2 bases from V and 5 bases from J, with 7 bases in between. This CDR3 region has 12 residues. CDR3 sequence reads: CASSFLEETQYF. CDR3 nucleotides: TGTGCCAGCAGCTTTCTAGAGGAGACCCAGTACTTC.

In its sample, this clonotype was seen many times. The V gene is TRBV13, the J gene TRBJ2-3, with D unresolved. Germline CDR1 PRHDT, CDR2 FYEKMQ (reference sequence). This CDR3 is 13 amino acids long. The ends were cut back, 2 bases at V and 1 base at J, with 4 bases in the middle. The CDR3 region has the DNA TGTGCCAGCAGCTTACAGGGCACAGATACGCAGTATTTT. As protein: CASSLQGTDTQYF.

This chain uses TRBV9 with TRBJ2-1; maybe TRBD1 (6 bases). The last part of the DNA fits TRBJ2-7 better; the J call may be wrong. Germline lookup yields CDR1 SGDLS and CDR2 YYNGEE. The CDR3 contains 14 residues. The CDR3 here is CASSVQGSTYEQYF. CDR3 bases: TGTGCCAGCAGCGTACAGGGGAGTACCTACGAGCAGTACTTC.

This clonotype was found a few times. The chain is built from TRBV7-8 and TRBJ2-5; D unresolved. The V and J ends lost 3 bases and 2 bases respectively, with 10 bases between them. There are 14 residues in the CDR3. Germline CDR1 and CDR2: SGHVS and FQNEAQ. For the CDR3, the DNA is TGTGCCAGCAGCTTTTGGAGAGAACAAGAGACCCAGTACTTC. It codes for CASSFWREQETQYF.

The table lists this clonotype with a few counts. The chain recombines TRBV10-3 with TRBJ2-5; TRBD1 matches 11 bases. The end of the DNA fits TRBJ2-1 better, so the J call may be wrong. Germline lookup yields CDR1 ENHRY and CDR2 SYGVKD. The CDR3 covers 17 residues. CDR3 protein: CAISGTGGAFLYNEQFF. The CDR3 DNA reads TGTGCCATCAGTGGGACAGGGGGCGCTTTCCTATACAATGAGCAGTTCTTC.

J is TRBJ2-1 and V is TRBV3-1, with 7 bases fitting TRBD2. The CDR3 sequence is 16 residues long. V dropped 2 bases and J dropped 8; count of bases not matched to a gene: 12. Per the germline V gene, CDR1 is LGHDT and CDR2 is YNNKEL (reference sequence). The CDR3 region is CASSQPGSSGGHEQFF. Here the CDR3 DNA reads TGTGCCAGCAGCCAACCAGGATCTAGCGGTGGCCATGAGCAGTTCTTC.

This clonotype was counted a single time. The junction differs from germline at one of its ends, possibly a read error. The chain has TRBV4-1 and TRBJ1-2; perhaps TRBD1 as D (6 bases). Germline CDR1 MGHRA, CDR2 YSYEKL. The CDR3 totals 15 residues. In DNA form, the CDR3 reads TGCGCCAGCAGCCAAGTTGGGACAAGGACGAACAAATTGAACTTC. This codes for CASSQVGTRTNKLNF.

This chain links TRBV19 with TRBJ2-1; D unresolved. The germline gives CDR1 LNHDA, CDR2 SQIVND (reference sequence). The CDR3 runs 13 residues. Trimming cost V 7 bases and J 6 bases, with 13 bases left between them. DNA for the CDR3: TGTGCCAGTAACGGGTTGAGCCTCAATGAGCAGTTCTTC. The encoded protein is CASNGLSLNEQFF.

The V call is TRBV7-2, the J call TRBJ1-2; no reliable D call. Per germline, CDR1 SGHTA and CDR2 FQGNSA. CDR3 length: 15 amino acids. Trimming shortened V by 1 base and J by 4 bases, and 13 bases separated the two germline ends. The CDR3 bases are TGTGCCAGCAGCTTAGTCGCCTACGGTCCCTATGGCTACACCTTC. Amino acid sequence: CASSLVAYGPYGYTF.

The V gene is TRBV5-1, the J gene TRBJ2-2, with 12 bases aligning to TRBD1. Trimming removed 1 base from V and 8 bases from J; junction bases left unmatched: 6. The CDR3 has 16 residues. Germline-derived CDR1 and CDR2 are SGHRS and YFSETQ. CDR3 nucleotide sequence: TGCGCCAGCAGCTTGCCGGGACAGGGGGCAATAGGGGAGCTGTTTTTT. Encoded protein: CASSLPGQGAIGELFF.

This clonotype was observed a few times. The V gene is TRBV9, the J gene TRBJ2-3; tentative D call: TRBD2 (6 bases). CDR1 and CDR2 (germline): SGDLS, YYNGEE. V was shortened by 3 bases and J by 2 bases, with 13 bases between the two germline ends. The CDR3 loop spans 15 amino acids. The CDR3 region is CASSDIAEITDTQYF. The CDR3 nucleotides read TGTGCCAGCAGCGATATAGCGGAAATCACAGATACGCAGTATTTT.

This rearrangement joins TRBV7-3 to TRBJ2-2, with a possible D match to TRBD2 (6 bases). The CDR3 length is 15 residues. With 4 bases removed from V and 4 bases from J, the gap between germline ends came to 13 bases. Germline values: CDR1 SGHTA, CDR2 FQGTGA. The CDR3 DNA sequence: TGTGCCAGCAGCTCGATGGACGGGGGCACCGGGGAGCTGTTTTTT. Protein sequence: CASSSMDGGTGELFF.

This clonotype was observed a few times. The chain combines TRBV4-2 with TRBJ2-5; D is uncertain. Germline CDR1 reads LGHNA; CDR2 reads YNFKEQ. The CDR3 length is 15 residues. V was pared by 0 bases and J by 0 bases, with 8 bases between. The CDR3 sequence: CASSQDPSNQETQYF. The CDR3 DNA follows: TGTGCCAGCAGCCAAGATCCCTCTAACCAAGAGACCCAGTACTTC.

The chain combines TRBV20-1 with TRBJ2-1, with D uncertain. Germline CDR1 reads DFQATT; CDR2 reads SNEGSKA (reference sequence). Trimming shortened V by 0 bases and J by 0 bases, and 12 bases separated the two germline ends. This CDR3 has 16 amino acids. The CDR3 coding sequence is TGCAGTGCTAGAGATAATGGACCCGACTCCTACAATGAGCAGTTCTTC. It is translated as CSARDNGPDSYNEQFF.

J is TRBJ2-5 and V is TRBV19; D may be TRBD2 (5 bases). The germline V and J ends were trimmed by 6 bases and 1 base, with 15 bases remaining between them. The germline CDR1 and CDR2 sequences are LNHDA and SQIVND (reference sequence). This CDR3 contains 15 residues. The chain's CDR3 is CASSQTSRLQETQYF. The CDR3 DNA is TGTGCCAGTAGCCAAACTAGTAGGCTCCAAGAGACCCAGTACTTC.

The chain links TRBV12-3 or TRBV12-4 to TRBJ2-3; TRBD2 is a possible D gene (6 bases). V was clipped by 4 bases and J by 0 bases, with 14 bases between them. The CDR3 loop spans 16 amino acids. This CDR3 is CASSSTRGRSTDTQYF. The CDR3 region has the DNA TGTGCCAGCAGTTCGACTAGGGGACGTAGCACAGATACGCAGTATTTT.

This clonotype was detected only a few times. The genes are TRBV15 and TRBJ1-2; 7 bases match TRBD1. The germline gives CDR1 LNHNV, CDR2 YYDKDF (reference sequence). Germline trimming cut 1 base from V and 2 bases from J; bases unmatched to any gene: 4. The CDR3 runs to 15 residues. The CDR3 reads CATSRARGGNYGYTF. In DNA, the CDR3 is TGTGCCACCAGCAGAGCCAGGGGGGGGAACTATGGCTACACCTTC.

The chain is built from TRBV9 and TRBJ2-2; a weak D match, TRBD1 (6 bases). CDR1 SGDLS and CDR2 YYNGEE come from the germline V gene. The length of the CDR3 is 16 residues. Trimming stripped 0 bases from V and 4 bases from J, with 13 bases between. CDR3 coding DNA: TGTGCCAGCAGCGTAGGGTTGGACAGACCCACCGGGGAGCTGTTTTTT. This gives the protein CASSVGLDRPTGELFF.

The chain carries TRBV21-1 and TRBJ2-3; TRBD1, the table's D call, lacks a check against the DNA. TRBV21-1 is a known pseudogene. The CDR3 is 19 residues long. CDR3 nucleotide sequence: TGTGCCCCCACCATCCCCACCCCAGTCCGGGGGGCGATCACAGATACGCAGTATTTT. Its translation is CAPTIPTPVRGAITDTQYF.

This clonotype was observed a handful of times. The chain has TRBV5-6 and TRBJ1-6, with TRBD1 matching 8 bases. V was clipped by 4 bases and J by 4 bases; unmatched bases: 1. The CDR3 covers 14 residues. The germline CDR1 and CDR2 sequences are SGHDT and YYEEEE. CDR3 sequence (DNA): TGTGCCAGCAGCGACAGGGGATATAATTCACCCCTCCACTTT. Translating gives CASSDRGYNSPLHF.